These 24 T cell receptor delta chains were all obtained from the same sample, sequenced in a study of gamma-delta chains in newborns, infants, children. TCRdb reprocessed the reads using CATT. The repertoire consists of around 1,500 delta-chain clones, with 7% to 9.5% occurring once and the leading ten covering less than 20%. The source material was blood. The receptors shown here come from a child who was a newborn, infant or young child, either healthy, febrile or measles-vaccinated (not recorded which).

Notes on this clone: This DNA's translation and the protein TCRdb lists, from a much larger clone, do not match at residue 7, likely due to a read error; the protein shown is translated from the DNA. The chain carries TRDV1 and TRDJ2; TRDD3 aligns across 10 bases. CDR3 size: 18 residues. Trimming at V came to 2 bases and at J to 3 bases, leaving 9 bases not matched to a gene. Looked up from germline, CDR1 is TSWWSYY and CDR2 is QGS. The CDR3 here is CALGEVVTGGSLTAQLFF. CDR3 DNA sequence: TGTGCTCTTGGGGAAGTGGTCACTGGGGGATCCCTGACAGCACAACTCTTCTTT.

This clone was seen a handful of times. This DNA translates differently at residue 9 from the TCRdb protein, which is that of a much larger clone; a read error is likely, and the protein shown is the DNA's own translation. The chain joins TRDV1 to TRDJ1, with TRDD3 as a possible D gene (7 bases). V was shortened by 0 bases and J by 4 bases, with 27 bases between the two germline ends. The CDR3 covers 20 residues. Per the germline V gene, CDR1 is TSWWSYY and CDR2 is QGS. Here the CDR3 reads CALGELTFPRIRRRDDKLIF. The CDR3 bases are TGTGCTCTTGGGGAACTTACCTTCCCAAGGATACGGAGAAGGGACGATAAACTCATCTTT.

As to this clone: A read error may be the cause here, since a much bigger clone is one base away. V usage is TRAV29/DV5 and J usage is TRDJ3; TRDD3 matches 8 bases. Germline CDR1 reads NSMFDY; CDR2 reads ISSIKDK. This CDR3 spans 19 amino acids. The CDR3 loop reads CAVSALLGGSSWDTRQMFF. The CDR3 DNA is TGTGCAGTAAGCGCGTTACTGGGGGGAAGCTCCTGGGACACCCGACAGATGTTTTTC.

This clone was recorded a few times. TCRdb shows a much larger clone's protein in place of this DNA's translation, and the two differ at residue 10, likely through a read error; the protein shown is translated from the DNA. The chain is built from TRDV2 and TRDJ3; 11 bases agree with TRDD3. The CDR3 contains 20 residues. Germline CDR1 is GEAIGNYY and CDR2 is EKD. The junction had 6 bases not matched to a gene; V was cut back by 0 bases and J by 0 bases. The CDR3 region is CACDTDWGITGSWDTRQMFF. CDR3 coding DNA: TGTGCCTGTGACACCGACTGGGGGATAACGGGCTCCTGGGACACCCGACAGATGTTTTTC.

On this clone: A single base separates this from a much larger clone, so it may be a read error. This chain uses TRDV1 with TRDJ1; 11 nucleotides align to TRDD3. V shed 0 bases, J shed 1 base, and the junction held 25 bases outside the gene matches. The CDR3 length is 24 residues. CDR1 and CDR2 from the germline V gene are TSWWSYY and QGS. The CDR3 coding sequence is TGTGCTCTTGGGGAACTAGAAGTTTTGCACCTACGAACTTACTGGGGGATAAGCACCGATAAACTCATCTTT. It codes for CALGELEVLHLRTYWGISTDKLIF.

Relative to its sample, this clone is large (0.1 to 1%). The sample contains more than one DNA sequence encoding this CDR3. The V and J genes are TRDV1 and TRDJ1; 11 positions match TRDD3. Germline CDR1 TSWWSYY, CDR2 QGS. This CDR3 is 24 amino acids long. V shed 1 base and J 0 bases; nucleotides not matched to a gene: 25. CDR3 sequence: CALGEPYELVGDTIGIHNTDKLIF. The DNA of the CDR3 is TGTGCTCTTGGGGAACCCTACGAACTGGTGGGGGATACGATTGGAATACACAACACCGATAAACTCATCTTT.

There are a few counts of this clone. V is TRAV29/DV5 and J is TRDJ1; 9 positions match TRDD3. Germline loops: CDR1 NSMFDY, CDR2 ISSIKDK. V lost 0 bases and J lost 4; bases outside the gene matches: 13. The CDR3 consists of 17 residues. The CDR3 region has the DNA TGTGCAGCAAGCGTCCTACTGGGGGACCATGACCACGATAAACTCATCTTT. This encodes CAASVLLGDHDHDKLIF.

To note about this clone: This DNA's translation differs at residue 11 from TCRdb's protein, which comes from a much larger clone; a read error is likely, and the protein shown is translated from the DNA. The rearrangement joins TRDV2 to TRDJ1, with 13 bases aligning to TRDD3. Germline values: CDR1 GEAIGNYY, CDR2 EKD. The V and J ends lost 2 bases and 3 bases, in that order; junction bases with no gene match: 5. The CDR3 has 16 amino acids. The CDR3 is CACDILGDTYSDKLIF. The CDR3 nucleotides are TGTGCCTGTGACATACTGGGGGATACGTACTCCGATAAACTCATCTTT.

This clone was observed a handful of times. A much larger clone lies a single base off, so this may be a read error. This CDR3 is also generated by other DNA sequences in the sample. The rearrangement uses TRDV1 and TRDJ1, with D tentatively TRDD2 or TRDD3 (7 bases each). In germline, CDR1 is TSWWSYY, CDR2 QGS. The CDR3 length is 20 residues. Trimming took off 2 bases at V and 0 bases at J, with 25 bases between the two ends. The CDR3 region is CALGENLPHPWGSYTDKLIF. CDR3 nucleotides: TGTGCTCTTGGGGAAAACCTTCCTCACCCCTGGGGGTCATACACCGATAAACTCATCTTT.

This clone was detected a few times. TCRdb's protein, taken from a much larger clone, differs from this DNA's translation at residue 9, likely owing to a read error; the protein displayed comes from the DNA. The chain couples TRDV1 to TRDJ3, with a tentative D call TRDD3 (5 bases). This CDR3 has 18 residues. The V end was cut by 0 bases, the J end by 0 bases, with 9 bases between. CDR1 and CDR2 (germline): TSWWSYY, QGS. The CDR3 nucleotides read TGTGCTCTTGGGGAACTGGGGGTCGGCTCCTGGGACACCCGACAGATGTTTTTC. Amino acids: CALGELGVGSWDTRQMFF.

This clone was observed a few times. A much larger clone sits a single nucleotide away, making a read error possible. This same CDR3 is encoded by further DNA sequences in the sample. V and J are TRDV2 and TRDJ2, with 13 positions matching TRDD3. The ends lost 3 bases at V and 2 bases at J; junction bases unmatched: 2. Per the germline V gene, CDR1 is GEAIGNYY and CDR2 is EKD. CDR3 size: 16 residues. CDR3: CACDELGDTLTAQLFF. The CDR3 bases are TGTGCCTGTGACGAACTGGGGGATACGTTGACAGCACAACTCTTCTTT.

A word on this clone: The TCRdb protein comes from a much larger clone and disagrees with this DNA's translation at residue 9, likely due to a read error; the protein given here is derived from the DNA. J is TRDJ1 and V is TRDV1; D possibly corresponds to TRDD3 (6 bases). CDR3 length: 17 residues. Germline loops: CDR1 TSWWSYY, CDR2 QGS. Deletions cut 4 bases from V and 1 base from J, with 19 bases between. CDR3 in amino acids: CALGGKLWRIPTDKLIF. In DNA, the CDR3 is TGTGCTCTTGGGGGAAAGTTGTGGAGGATACCCACCGATAAACTCATCTTT.

The table lists this clone with a few counts. The protein that TCRdb holds for this DNA derives from a much larger clone and differs from the translated DNA at residue 11, which likely indicates a read error; the protein shown here is translated from the DNA. J is TRDJ1 and V is TRDV2; D uncertain. Germline CDR1 is GEAIGNYY and CDR2 is EKD. The CDR3 contains 14 residues. CDR3 nucleotide sequence: TGTGCCTGTGACCGTACTGATTACACCGATAGACTCATCTTT. Its protein is CACDRTDYTDRLIF.

This clone qualifies as large. One base away lies a much larger clone, so this may be a sequencing read error. The gene calls are TRDV2 and TRDJ1; 10 nucleotides line up with TRDD3. The CDR3 extends over 14 amino acids. Germline CDR1 and CDR2: GEAIGNYY and EKD. CDR3 amino acids: CAGDTGGYTDKLIF. The CDR3 DNA reads TGTGCCGGTGACACTGGGGGATACACCGATAAACTCATCTTT.

This clone has only a few counts. This may come from a read error, since a much larger clone is one base off. The rearrangement uses TRDV1 and TRDJ1, with 12 bases identical to TRDD3. The CDR3 has 27 residues. The germline V gene has CDR1 TSWWSYY and CDR2 QGS. V lost 2 bases and J lost 0; bases outside the gene matches: 34. CDR3 DNA sequence: TGTGCTCTTGGGGAATTGGGCTTCCTAACCACCATCCATACTGGGGGATACCTTCCTAATTACACCGATAAACTCATCTTT. Translation gives CALGELGFLTTIHTGGYLPNYTDKLIF.

This clone was counted only a few times. TCRdb's protein, taken from a much larger clone, differs from this DNA's translation at residue 11, likely owing to a read error; the protein displayed comes from the DNA. The V gene is TRDV2, the J gene TRDJ3; TRDD3 matches at 7 bases. The CDR3 is 17 amino acids. CDR1 is GEAIGNYY, CDR2 EKD, per germline. The CDR3 nucleotides read TGTGCCTGTGACACCTGGGGGAGCTCCTGGGGCACCCGACAGATGTTTTTC. It translates to CACDTWGSSWGTRQMFF.

The chain has TRDV2 and TRDJ3, with a tentative D call TRDD3 (6 bases). The CDR3 runs 20 residues. V was pared by 0 bases and J by 0 bases, with 17 bases between. The germline gives CDR1 GEAIGNYY, CDR2 EKD. The DNA for the CDR3 is TGTGCCTGTGACACCAGGGAGAGGGGGGACAACTCCTGGGACACCCGACAGATGTTTTTC. It yields the protein CACDTRERGDNSWDTRQMFF.

J is TRDJ2 and V is TRDV1; D ambiguous. This CDR3 contains 15 residues. Germline-derived CDR1 and CDR2 are TSWWSYY and QGS. V lost 4 bases and J 14 bases, leaving 23 bases between the germline ends. CDR3 coding DNA: TGTGCTCTTGGGGCGAACTCCGGACCCGTAGCCCACCTCTTCTTT. Translated, it gives CALGANSGPVAHLFF.

This clone has a handful of counts. It differs at one base from a far larger clone, so likely a read error. This sample also contains other DNA sequences that code for the same CDR3. The V and J genes are TRDV2 and TRDJ3; 9 bases line up with TRDD3. Germline CDR1 and CDR2: GEAIGNYY and EKD. The V segment lost 7 bases and the J segment 2 bases; nucleotides outside the gene matches: 14. This CDR3 contains 19 residues. CDR3 sequence reads: CACDSGDTYTAWDTRQMFF. The CDR3 DNA follows: TGTGCCTGCGACTCCGGGGATACGTATACCGCCTGGGACACCCGACAGATGTTTTTC.

As to this clone: A read error may account for a junction end that differs from germline. The V and J genes are TRDV2 and TRDJ3; 9 nucleotides agree with TRDD3. Germline V gene sequence: CDR1 GEAIGNYY, CDR2 EKD. The CDR3 runs to 19 residues. The CDR3 spells CACAPGDTYTSWATRQMFF. As DNA, the CDR3 is TGTGCCTGTGCCCCCGGGGATACGTATACCTCCTGGGCCACCCGACAGATGTTTTTC.

Turning to this clone: A read error is likely here: a far larger clone is one base away. This same CDR3 is encoded by further DNA sequences in the sample. The V and J genes are TRDV1 and TRDJ3; 7 nucleotides match TRDD3. Germline V CDR1 and CDR2: TSWWSYY, QGS. The ends lost 3 bases at V and 0 bases at J; junction bases unmatched: 14. The CDR3 is 21 amino acids. For the CDR3, the DNA is TGTGCTCTTGGGGAGCGGATCTGGGGGCCAGGAAGCTCCTGGGACACCCGACAGATGTTTTTC. Translation: CALGERIWGPGSSWDTRQMFF.

This clone has more than one count but fewer than ten. A much larger clone lies a single base off, so this may be a read error. The V and J genes are TRDV1 and TRDJ1; D is unresolved. The CDR3 runs 16 residues. Trimming pared 1 base from V and 7 bases from J, leaving 19 bases between. Germline V lookup: CDR1 TSWWSYY, CDR2 QGS. CDR3 protein: CALGERAKRRALKLIF. The CDR3 DNA follows: TGTGCTCTTGGGGAACGAGCGAAACGTAGAGCCCTTAAACTCATCTTT.

This clone turned up a few times. The protein that TCRdb holds for this DNA derives from a much larger clone and differs from the translated DNA at residue 12, which likely indicates a read error; the protein shown here is translated from the DNA. The chain has TRDV1 and TRDJ1; 7 positions match TRDD3. Looked up from germline, CDR1 is TSWWSYY and CDR2 is QGS. Trimming at V came to 0 bases and at J to 0 bases, leaving 10 bases not matched to a gene. The CDR3 has 18 amino acids. The CDR3 coding sequence is TGTGCTCTTGGGGAACTTGGTACTGGGGTTCCCCACACCGATAAACTCATCTTT. Protein product: CALGELGTGVPHTDKLIF.

By frequency in the sample, this clone is large. This chain links TRDV1 with TRDJ1; no definite D call. The CDR3 sequence is 17 residues long. The germline CDR1 and CDR2 sequences are TSWWSYY and QGS. The germline V and J ends were trimmed by 1 base and 0 bases, with 15 bases remaining between them. This chain's CDR3 is CALGERATPTHTDKLIF. The CDR3 DNA reads as TGTGCTCTTGGGGAACGGGCCACACCAACTCACACCGATAAACTCATCTTT.